This is a list of T cell receptor beta chains from one sample in a study of blood T cell repertoires in COVID-19. The data were produced by immunoSEQ multiplex PCR, yet TCRdb's version contains in-frame clones alone and is incomplete. Of fewer than 85,000 clones listed, about 90% are singletons. The sample was peripheral blood. These receptors all stem from a man aged 50 to 59 with active COVID-19. Both conserved end residues are trimmed from each CDR3. The order of the fields is J gene, CDR3 length, clone size, V gene, CDR3 protein. Size values are once, few and many counts, or a class for expanded clones, and some rows have none.

J gene: TRBJ2-1; CDR3 length: 12; clone size: .; V gene: TRBV7-3; CDR3 protein: ASSTTGGRNEQF
J gene: TRBJ2-7; CDR3 length: 22; clone size: .; V gene: TRBV6-2/TRBV6-3; CDR3 protein: ASSLTTPVYPAGGSSSGIYEQY
J gene: TRBJ1-3; CDR3 length: 12; clone size: .; V gene: TRBV19; CDR3 protein: ASTNQGSGNTIY
J gene: TRBJ1-2; CDR3 length: 10; clone size: .; V gene: TRBV5-4; CDR3 protein: ASSPGQGSYT
J gene: TRBJ2-1; CDR3 length: 13; clone size: .; V gene: TRBV4-1; CDR3 protein: ASSRLAGDYNEQF
J gene: TRBJ2-3; CDR3 length: 13; clone size: .; V gene: TRBV7-9; CDR3 protein: ASSLAGGSTDTQY
J gene: TRBJ1-2; CDR3 length: 13; clone size: few; V gene: TRBV4-1; CDR3 protein: ASSQPTRANYGYT
J gene: TRBJ1-3; CDR3 length: 11; clone size: .; V gene: TRBV7-3; CDR3 protein: ASSSIPGNTIY
J gene: TRBJ1-2; CDR3 length: 12; clone size: .; V gene: TRBV5-6; CDR3 protein: ASSLASPNYGYT
J gene: TRBJ1-2; CDR3 length: 13; clone size: .; V gene: TRBV15; CDR3 protein: ATSRDTGFSYGYT
J gene: TRBJ2-3; CDR3 length: 17; clone size: .; V gene: TRBV7-9; CDR3 protein: ASSLVLGLAGGSTDTQY
J gene: TRBJ1-1; CDR3 length: 11; clone size: once; V gene: TRBV5-1; CDR3 protein: ASSLDGGTEAF
J gene: TRBJ2-2; CDR3 length: 14; clone size: few; V gene: TRBV7-9; CDR3 protein: ASSWTRQGGTGELF
J gene: TRBJ1-1; CDR3 length: 11; clone size: .; V gene: TRBV28; CDR3 protein: ASRPLGGPEAF
J gene: TRBJ2-2; CDR3 length: 13; clone size: .; V gene: TRBV7-2; CDR3 protein: ASSRRQGETGELF
J gene: TRBJ2-7; CDR3 length: 9; clone size: .; V gene: TRBV11-2; CDR3 protein: ASSQSYEQY
J gene: TRBJ2-7; CDR3 length: 13; clone size: .; V gene: TRBV19; CDR3 protein: ASSISGGDSYEQY
J gene: TRBJ2-1; CDR3 length: 12; clone size: .; V gene: TRBV10-1; CDR3 protein: ASSESITRDEQF
J gene: TRBJ2-5; CDR3 length: 13; clone size: .; V gene: TRBV5-1; CDR3 protein: ASSRLGGPGETQY
J gene: TRBJ2-2; CDR3 length: 13; clone size: .; V gene: TRBV6-6; CDR3 protein: ASSRQIMNTGELF
J gene: TRBJ1-1; CDR3 length: 10; clone size: .; V gene: TRBV5-5; CDR3 protein: ASSLENPGAF
J gene: TRBJ1-5; CDR3 length: 11; clone size: .; V gene: TRBV30; CDR3 protein: AWSVRDNQPQH
J gene: TRBJ2-1; CDR3 length: 13; clone size: once; V gene: TRBV5-1; CDR3 protein: ASSLAGLPGDEQF
J gene: TRBJ1-2; CDR3 length: 15; clone size: few; V gene: TRBV4-2; CDR3 protein: ASSQATRRVTNYGYT
J gene: TRBJ2-2; CDR3 length: 11; clone size: .; V gene: TRBV19; CDR3 protein: ASSGVLAGELF
J gene: TRBJ2-3; CDR3 length: 12; clone size: .; V gene: TRBV29-1; CDR3 protein: SGVVRRNTDTQY
J gene: TRBJ1-5; CDR3 length: 13; clone size: .; V gene: TRBV18; CDR3 protein: ASSPTQGFNQPQH
J gene: TRBJ1-3; CDR3 length: 14; clone size: .; V gene: TRBV5-1; CDR3 protein: ASSLGDRYSGNTIY
J gene: TRBJ2-7; CDR3 length: 10; clone size: .; V gene: TRBV3-1/TRBV3-2; CDR3 protein: ASSSSGGEQY
J gene: TRBJ2-7; CDR3 length: 13; clone size: once; V gene: TRBV18; CDR3 protein: ASSPRGGLPHEQY
J gene: TRBJ1-5; CDR3 length: 14; clone size: .; V gene: TRBV19; CDR3 protein: ASKRTVRGSNQPQH
J gene: TRBJ1-2; CDR3 length: 11; clone size: .; V gene: TRBV23-1; CDR3 protein: ASSQPRLRGYT
J gene: TRBJ1-4; CDR3 length: 14; clone size: once; V gene: TRBV7-9; CDR3 protein: ASSAGAGTPNEKLF
J gene: TRBJ2-7; CDR3 length: 11; clone size: .; V gene: TRBV28; CDR3 protein: ASSFKGLDEQY
J gene: TRBJ2-7; CDR3 length: 12; clone size: .; V gene: TRBV9; CDR3 protein: ASSLSSGGSEQY
J gene: TRBJ2-7; CDR3 length: 16; clone size: .; V gene: TRBV7-8; CDR3 protein: ASSPPLLAGGINYEQY
J gene: TRBJ1-5; CDR3 length: 12; clone size: .; V gene: TRBV2; CDR3 protein: ASRTPGVGQPQH